These 3 T cell receptor beta chains were all obtained from the same sample, sequenced in a study of shared clonotypes between healthy human individuals. Only CD45RO-negative cells positively selected for CCR7 counted as naive CD8 cells, so terminally differentiated effector memory CD45RA+ cells were excluded. This table comes from immunoSEQ multiplex PCR, and its TCRdb copy is limited to in-frame clones, with some not included. The top ten hold over 1.5% of the sample, which has about 2.1 million clones, about 93% seen once. Sequences were obtained from naive CD8+ T cells from PBMCs. These receptors originate from a man younger than 30 in good health. Some clones in this sample may be carry-over from other donors' samples.

The V gene is TRBV2, the J gene TRBJ2-5, with no clear D. Germline V gene sequence: CDR1 SNHLY, CDR2 FYNNEI. CDR3 length: 15 amino acids. V lost 6 bases and J lost 4, with 18 bases in between. The CDR3 loop reads CASRSQAFTVETQYF. CDR3 bases: TGTGCCAGCAGGTCCCAGGCATTCACCGTAGAGACCCAGTACTTC. Full variable domain (outside the CDR3, taken from reference TRBV2 and TRBJ2-5): EPEVTQTPSHQVTQMGQEVILRCVPISNHLYFYWYRQILGQKVEFLVSFYNNEISEKSEIFDDQFSVERPDGSNFTLKIRSTKLEDSAMYFCASRSQAFTVETQYFGPGTRLLVL.

The V gene is TRBV27, the J gene TRBJ2-1; no clear D. Per germline, CDR1 MNHEY and CDR2 SMNVEV (reference sequence). V shed 3 bases and J shed 0 bases, with 9 bases lying between them. This CDR3 comprises 15 residues. The CDR3 sequence is CASSFYASSYNEQFF. CDR3 sequence (DNA): TGTGCCAGCAGTTTCTATGCGAGCTCCTACAATGAGCAGTTCTTC.

This clone appeared a single time. The J gene is TRBJ2-1, the V gene TRBV11-2; TRBD2 might be the D (5 bases). With 2 bases removed from V and 1 base from J, the gap between germline ends came to 18 bases. This CDR3 has 18 amino acids. Germline V gives CDR1 SGHAT, CDR2 FQNNGV. The DNA for the CDR3 is TGTGCCAGCAGCTTATACCCGGGGAAGGGAGAGTCCTACAATGAGCAGTTCTTC. Its translation is CASSLYPGKGESYNEQFF. Combining the CDR3 with reference TRBV11-2 and TRBJ2-1 gives the whole variable domain EAGVAQSPRYKIIEKRQSVAFWCNPISGHATLYWYQQILGQGPKLLIQFQNNGVVDDSQLPKDRFSAERLKGVDSTLKIQPAKLEDSAVYLCASSLYPGKGESYNEQFFGPGTRLTVL.